In its sample, the clone carrying this T cell receptor (beta chain) was seen many times. Its antigen is currently unknown. The data were taken from a study of T cells in Graves' hyperthyroidism and ophthalmopathy. Amplification of TCR beta CDR3 regions used RNA as the template. The TCR CDR3 first-round RT-PCR relied on the HTBI primer set. TCRdb processed the multiplex PCR reads anew with MiXCR; each CDR3 protein has one entry. The data contain about 610,000 distinct CDR3 sequences, around 46% of them singletons. The V end was cut by 2 bases, the J end by 4 bases, with 9 bases between. CDR3 size: 13 residues. From germline, CDR1 is SGHTA and CDR2 FQGNSA. Uncontrolled infection, other autoimmune disease, pregnancy or lactation barred patients from enrollment. Each diagnosis drew on symptoms, thyroxine, TRAb, thyroid ultrasound and orbital computed tomography findings. Study outcomes and limitations: Ophthalmopathy could be told apart from stable hyperthyroidism with a 13 V-J model. Most expanded thyroid clonotypes above 0.001 recurred in blood.

This receptor was identified in a woman aged 18-29 years with Graves' hyperthyroidism. The chain employs TRBV7-2 and TRBJ2-7; D unresolved. Specimen: peripheral blood or thyroid tissue (not recorded which). In nucleotides, the CDR3 is TGTGCCAGCAGCTTATTTGATCGGTACGAGCAGTACTTC. Translating gives CASSLFDRYEQYF.